These 9 T cell receptor beta chains share one sample of origin, sequenced in a study of blood T cell repertoires in COVID-19. TCRdb keeps only in-frame clones here, not all; method: immunoSEQ multiplex PCR. The table shows roughly 670,000 clones, with more than 80% occurring only once. The sample taken for sequencing was peripheral blood. The source is a woman younger than 30 with acute or convalescent COVID-19.

V gene TRBV5-6 combines with J gene TRBJ1-2; D unresolved. The germline V and J ends were trimmed by 2 bases and 8 bases, with 10 bases remaining between them. This CDR3 is 12 amino acids long. The germline V gene encodes CDR1 SGHDT and CDR2 YYEEEE. CDR3 amino acids: CASSFRRGGYTF. CDR3 nucleotide sequence: TGTGCCAGCAGCTTTCGTAGAGGCGGCTACACCTTC.

The chain uses TRBV2 and TRBJ2-3, with 7 bases lining up with TRBD1. The trim removed 7 bases at V and 3 bases at J, leaving 4 bases unmatched. This CDR3 has 13 residues. Germline V gene data show CDR1 as SNHLY and CDR2 as FYNNEI. As DNA, the CDR3 is TGTGCCAGCAACCGACAGGGAACAGATACGCAGTATTTT. This sequence encodes CASNRQGTDTQYF.

The CDR3 is CASSSPTGSRDEQFF. DNA for the CDR3: TGTGCCAGCTCCTCGCCGACAGGGAGTCGGGATGAGCAGTTCTTC. The J gene is TRBJ2-1, the V gene TRBV18; 7 bases agree with TRBD1. This CDR3 contains 15 residues. V was pared by 6 bases and J by 8 bases, with 13 bases of the junction left unmatched. Germline V gene lookup returns CDR1 KGHSH and CDR2 LQKENI. The full variable domain, completed using reference TRBV18 and TRBJ2-1, is NAGVMQNPRHLVRRRGQEARLRCSPMKGHSHVYWYRQLPEEGLKFMVYLQKENIIDESGMPKERFSAEFPKEGPSILRIQQVVRGDSAAYFCASSSPTGSRDEQFFGPGTRLTVL.

J is TRBJ2-3 and V is TRBV6-5; D perhaps matches TRBD2 (5 bases). CDR1 MNHEY and CDR2 SVGAGI come from the germline V gene. V was trimmed by 8 bases and J by 5 bases, leaving 17 bases between them. The CDR3 runs to 14 residues. The CDR3 nucleotides are TGTGCCAGCGTGGCGGGTCTATTCGTAGATACGCAGTATTTT. Its translation: CASVAGLFVDTQYF.

The chain recombines TRBV9 with TRBJ2-1; D possibly corresponds to TRBD1 (6 bases). The CDR3 extends over 13 amino acids. Germline V CDR1 and CDR2: SGDLS, YYNGEE. V dropped 3 bases and J dropped 3 bases, with 7 bases sitting between them. CDR3 sequence: CASSAGHYNEQFF. The CDR3 DNA sequence: TGTGCCAGCAGCGCGGGACACTACAATGAGCAGTTCTTC.

J is TRBJ1-6 and V is TRBV7-2; 11 nucleotides line up with TRBD1. The germline V gene has CDR1 SGHTA and CDR2 FQGNSA. V shed 3 bases, J shed 7 bases, and the junction held 2 bases outside the gene matches. The CDR3 consists of 15 residues. CDR3 nucleotide sequence: TGTGCCAGCAGCTTGGACAGGGGGCCAAATTCACCCCTCCACTTT. Protein sequence: CASSLDRGPNSPLHF.

This sequence joins TRBV7-9 and TRBJ1-3; 9 bases are shared with TRBD1. CDR1 SEHNR and CDR2 FQNEAQ come from the germline V gene (reference sequence). The J segment lost 2 bases and the V segment lost 5 bases, leaving 4 bases of the junction unmatched. This CDR3 has 15 residues. The CDR3 loop is CASSPNRGPGNTIYF. The CDR3 region has the DNA TGTGCCAGCAGCCCGAACAGGGGGCCTGGAAACACCATATATTTT.

The rearrangement uses TRBV7-3 and TRBJ1-1; TRBD1 might be the D (5 bases). The CDR3 has 13 amino acids. V was clipped by 6 bases and J by 0 bases, with 8 bases between them. Germline V gives CDR1 SGHTA, CDR2 FQGTGA. DNA for the CDR3: TGTGCCAGCAGGGGGCAGGTGAACACTGAAGCTTTCTTT. It codes for CASRGQVNTEAFF. The entire variable domain, with the rest obtained from reference TRBV7-3 and TRBJ1-1, is as follows: GAGVSQTPSNKVTEKGKYVELRCDPISGHTALYWYRQSLGQGPEFLIYFQGTGAADDSGLPNDRFFAVRPEGSVSTLKIQRTERGDSAVYLCASRGQVNTEAFFGQGTRLTVV.

The chain has TRBV2 and TRBJ2-7; D gene uncertain. In germline, CDR1 is SNHLY, CDR2 FYNNEI. This CDR3 region has 13 residues. Trimming removed 5 bases at V and 5 bases at J, with 13 bases between. CDR3: CASSPILRNEQYF. DNA for the CDR3: TGTGCCAGCAGTCCTATCCTCAGGAACGAGCAGTACTTC.